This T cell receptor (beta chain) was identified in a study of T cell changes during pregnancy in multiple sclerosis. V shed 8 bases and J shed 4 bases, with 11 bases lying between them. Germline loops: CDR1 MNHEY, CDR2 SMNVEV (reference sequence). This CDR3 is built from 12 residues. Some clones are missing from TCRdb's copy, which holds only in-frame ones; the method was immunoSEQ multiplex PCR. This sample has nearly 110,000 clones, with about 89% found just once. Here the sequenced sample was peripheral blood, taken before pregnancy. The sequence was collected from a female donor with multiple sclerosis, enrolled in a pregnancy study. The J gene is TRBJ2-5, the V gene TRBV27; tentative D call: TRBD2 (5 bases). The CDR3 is CASGRAGETQYF. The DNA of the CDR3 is TGTGCCAGCGGCCGGGCGGGAGAGACCCAGTACTTC.